The 20 T cell receptor beta chains below all came from one sample that was sequenced in a study of shared clonotypes between healthy human individuals. Profiled with immunoSEQ multiplex PCR; TCRdb holds only in-frame clones, not every one. The sample has more than 2 million clones, approximately 96% seen once. The sequenced material came from naive CD4+ T cells sorted from blood. The subset was: CD45RA+ positively selected. The source is a man aged 18 to 29 in good health.

This rearrangement joins TRBV6-6 to TRBJ2-1; the D gene is possibly TRBD2 (5 bases). The CDR3 extends over 13 amino acids. Germline assignment: CDR1 MNHNY and CDR2 SVGAGI (reference sequence). Trimming removed 0 bases from V and 10 bases from J, with 10 bases in between. The CDR3 region is CASSYSEDLEQFF. The CDR3 bases are TGTGCCAGCAGTTACTCGGAGGACTTGGAGCAGTTCTTC.

V usage is TRBV6-4 and J usage is TRBJ1-3; maybe TRBD1 (5 bases). The CDR3 is made up of 16 amino acids. The V gene lost 2 bases and the J gene lost 0 bases, with 11 bases spanning the gap. Germline CDR1 reads MRHNA; CDR2 reads SNTAGT. Here the CDR3 reads CASSDVGGVSGNTIYF. CDR3 in DNA: TGTGCCAGCAGTGACGTTGGAGGGGTCTCTGGAAACACCATATATTTT.

About this clone: At the DNA level, this CDR3 is encoded by other sequences in the same sample as well. The chain recombines TRBV19 with TRBJ2-7, with D possibly matching TRBD2 (6 bases). Trimming removed 6 bases from V and 1 base from J, with 13 bases in between. The V gene's germline CDR1 is LNHDA and CDR2 SQIVND (reference sequence). The CDR3 covers 14 residues. The CDR3 nucleotides are TGTGCCAGTAGGGAAGCGGGCGAATCCTACGAGCAGTACTTC. Protein: CASREAGESYEQYF.

The chain has TRBV5-1 and TRBJ2-7; D unresolved. The CDR3 loop spans 14 amino acids. Between the trimmed V and J ends, which lost 4 bases and 0 bases, there was a span of 11 bases. Germline V gene data show CDR1 as SGHRS and CDR2 as YFSETQ. The CDR3 sequence is CASSPDPFSYEQYF. The CDR3 DNA is TGCGCCAGCAGCCCGGACCCCTTCTCCTACGAGCAGTACTTC.

This sequence joins TRBV2 and TRBJ2-7; 10 positions match TRBD1. The ends lost 6 bases at V and 0 bases at J; junction bases unmatched: 5. This CDR3 has 15 amino acids. CDR1 SNHLY and CDR2 FYNNEI come from the germline V gene. The CDR3 region has the DNA TGTGCCAGCAGCGTGGACAGGGGGAGCTCCTACGAGCAGTACTTC. Translating it yields CASSVDRGSSYEQYF.

The CDR3 loop reads CASRSPGGATEAFF. The CDR3 region has the DNA TGTGCCAGCAGATCCCCAGGGGGCGCGACTGAAGCTTTCTTT. This chain uses TRBV28 with TRBJ1-1, with 8 bases aligning to TRBD1. After removal of 6 bases from V and 5 bases from J, the junction contained 8 bases not matched to a gene. The CDR3 has 14 amino acids. CDR1 MDHEN and CDR2 SYDVKM come from the germline V gene.

The chain joins TRBV14 to TRBJ2-3; D is possibly TRBD2 (6 bases). The V end lost 4 bases, the J end lost 4 bases, and 12 bases lay between the germline ends. Germline CDR1 and CDR2: SGHDN and FVKESK. This CDR3 contains 14 residues. The CDR3 DNA reads TGTGCCAGCAGCCGTCGCGGGACGGCAGATACGCAGTATTTT. This encodes CASSRRGTADTQYF.

This clone was seen just once. The CDR3 region is CASSSLGQGGGQYF. The CDR3 DNA sequence: TGTGCCAGCAGTTCCCTTGGACAGGGCGGCGGGCAGTACTTC. The chain employs TRBV2 and TRBJ2-7; 8 bases fit TRBD1. V was clipped by 5 bases and J by 9 bases; unmatched bases: 12. Looked up from germline, CDR1 is SNHLY and CDR2 is FYNNEI. The CDR3 is 14 residues long.

The chain joins TRBV5-4 to TRBJ2-2, with 8 nucleotides matching TRBD1. The J segment lost 4 bases and the V segment lost 3 bases, leaving 5 bases of the junction unmatched. The length of the CDR3 is 15 residues. CDR1 is SGHNT and CDR2 is YYREEE in the germline V gene (reference sequence). The chain's CDR3 is CASSSDRALTGELFF. The CDR3 DNA sequence: TGTGCCAGCAGCTCGGACAGGGCCCTCACCGGGGAGCTGTTTTTT.

The V and J genes are TRBV18 and TRBJ2-7; a possible D gene is TRBD2 (6 bases). This CDR3 spans 15 amino acids. Germline CDR1 KGHSH, CDR2 LQKENI. Trimming shortened V by 4 bases and J by 2 bases, and 15 bases separated the two germline ends. The CDR3 loop is CASSRGTVDAYEQYF. The DNA of the CDR3 is TGTGCCAGCTCACGCGGGACGGTGGACGCCTACGAGCAGTACTTC.

CDR3 nucleotide sequence: TGTGCCTGGAGTCCCGTTGGGAGCTCCTATAATTCACCCCTCCACTTT. This gives the protein CAWSPVGSSYNSPLHF. V usage is TRBV30 and J usage is TRBJ1-6; D is uncertain. V was shortened by 2 bases and J by 0 bases, with 11 bases between the two germline ends. The CDR3 runs 16 residues. Germline loops: CDR1 GTSNPN, CDR2 SVGIG (reference sequence).

V gene TRBV6-5 combines with J gene TRBJ2-7, with TRBD2 as a possible D gene (6 bases). CDR1 is MNHEY and CDR2 is SVGAGI in the germline V gene. The CDR3 runs 15 residues. Trimming stripped 6 bases from V and 0 bases from J, with 15 bases between. CDR3 DNA sequence: TGTGCCAGCAGCCGCCGGGGGAAGAGCTCCTACGAGCAGTACTTC. Its translation: CASSRRGKSSYEQYF.

This clone came up a few times. The chain has TRBV2 and TRBJ1-5; no firm D call. This CDR3 contains 15 residues. Between the trimmed V and J ends, which lost 4 bases and 0 bases, there was a span of 10 bases. Germline V CDR1 and CDR2: SNHLY, FYNNEI. As DNA, the CDR3 is TGTGCCAGCAGTGGTGAGAACAGTAGCAATCAGCCCCAGCATTTT. Amino acids: CASSGENSSNQPQHF.

V gene TRBV30 combines with J gene TRBJ1-4; TRBD1 might be the D (5 bases). CDR3 size: 13 residues. Per germline, CDR1 GTSNPN and CDR2 SVGIG (reference sequence). Deletions cut 2 bases from V and 8 bases from J, with 12 bases between. The CDR3 is CAWSSGWGEKLFF. For the CDR3, the DNA is TGTGCCTGGAGTTCTGGGTGGGGGGAAAAACTGTTTTTT.

This chain connects TRBV13 to TRBJ1-2; D is undetermined. Germline V gene sequence: CDR1 PRHDT, CDR2 FYEKMQ (reference sequence). Trimming pared 2 bases from V and 7 bases from J, leaving 14 bases between. CDR3 length: 14 residues. This CDR3 reads CASSLSRRTVGYTF. In nucleotides, the CDR3 is TGTGCCAGCAGCTTATCGCGGCGGACCGTTGGCTACACCTTC.

The chain recombines TRBV5-1 with TRBJ2-7, with 14 positions matching TRBD2. This CDR3 comprises 15 residues. CDR1 is SGHRS, CDR2 YFSETQ, per germline. V was clipped by 4 bases and J by 6 bases; unmatched bases: 6. For the CDR3, the DNA is TGCGCCAGCAGCCCCGGGACTAGCGGGGGTGGCGAGCAGTACTTC. It is translated as CASSPGTSGGGEQYF.

The V call is TRBV5-1, the J call TRBJ1-2, with 7 bases identical to TRBD1. The CDR3 extends over 15 amino acids. Looked up from germline, CDR1 is SGHRS and CDR2 is YFSETQ. The junction had 10 bases not matched to a gene; V was cut back by 0 bases and J by 8 bases. The CDR3 region has the DNA TGCGCCAGCAGCTTGGAGGGGACAGCTACTGGGGGCTACACCTTC. Translating gives CASSLEGTATGGYTF.

V gene TRBV6-5 combines with J gene TRBJ2-7, with TRBD2 matching 11 bases. Germline-derived CDR1 and CDR2 are MNHEY and SVGAGI. The trim removed 2 bases at V and 6 bases at J, leaving 3 bases unmatched. The CDR3 is made up of 14 amino acids. Written as DNA, the CDR3 is TGTGCCAGCAGTTACGAACTAGCGGGAGCCGAGCAGTACTTC. Protein product: CASSYELAGAEQYF.

Regarding this clone: Additional DNA sequences in this sample encode the identical CDR3. The chain carries TRBV5-6 and TRBJ2-5; 8 nucleotides match TRBD1. Germline CDR1 reads SGHDT; CDR2 reads YYEEEE. V shed 3 bases and J 1 base; nucleotides not matched to a gene: 2. The CDR3 covers 14 residues. The CDR3 DNA sequence: TGTGCCAGCAGCTCCGACAGGGGCCAAGAGACCCAGTACTTC. The encoded protein is CASSSDRGQETQYF.

This clone is a singleton in its sample. The chain combines TRBV7-2 with TRBJ2-7, with a tentative D call TRBD1 (5 bases). CDR3 length: 17 amino acids. Trimming left V 1 base short and J 1 base short, with 17 bases between. Germline V CDR1 and CDR2: SGHTA, FQGNSA. The CDR3 loop is CASSLDYGALRSYEQYF. CDR3 bases: TGTGCCAGCAGCTTAGATTATGGGGCATTAAGGTCCTACGAGCAGTACTTC.